This T cell receptor beta chain was documented in a study of memory CD8 T cells in hepatitis C reinfection. TCRdb keeps only in-frame clones here, not all; method: immunoSEQ multiplex PCR. This table has more than 45,000 clones, approximately 89% appearing once. Time point noted: pre-reinfection, 55 to 20 weeks before reinfection detection. TCR sequencing was done directly ex vivo on sorted cells, without expansion in vitro. This CDR3 contains 14 residues. Trimming took off 3 bases at V and 2 bases at J, with 8 bases between the two ends. CDR1 is LNHDA and CDR2 is SQIVND in the germline V gene (reference sequence).

The chain has TRBV19 and TRBJ1-3, with no clear D. The receptor was derived from a man aged 18-30 years with hepatitis C virus infection. Sequenced sample: naive CD8+ T cells sorted from blood. CDR3 region: CASSMISTGNTIYF. The CDR3 nucleotides read TGTGCCAGTAGTATGATCAGTACTGGAAACACCATATATTTT.